This TCR beta chain was retrieved from a study of cytomegalovirus exposure and HLA in healthy donors. Looking at the study overall: Out of roughly 170 million T cells, an earlier analysis found about 100 million unique TCR beta sequences in total.

PCR used 60 Vbeta primers and 13 Jbeta primers. Data came from immunoSEQ multiplex PCR; TCRdb stores just in-frame clones and leaves some out. The repertoire holds about 160,000 clones, with over 80% as singletons. General study findings and limits: Exclusion as indistinguishable affected some V segments, including TRBV6-2 and TRBV6-3. Three CMV-associated chains were confirmed in vitro to be specific for CMV antigens. Common viral pathogens were later found to be apparently linked to several of the most significant clusters.

After removal of 7 bases from V and 3 bases from J, the junction contained 8 bases not matched to a gene. CDR3 length: 14 amino acids. Germline V gene sequence: CDR1 SGHRS, CDR2 YFSETQ. Concerning this clone itself: Its antigen is currently unknown.

The TCR was taken from a male donor in good health and CMV-seropositive. Sequenced sample: PBMCs. The chain is built from TRBV5-1 and TRBJ2-3, with 7 bases fitting TRBD2. The CDR3 sequence is CASSRGGSTDTQYF. The CDR3 bases are TGCGCCAGCTCCCGGGGAGGGAGTACAGATACGCAGTATTTT.